This TCR beta chain was identified during a study of early T cells in non-severe SARS-CoV-2 infection. CDR1 DFQATT and CDR2 SNEGSKA come from the germline V gene (reference sequence). Trimming cost V 0 bases and J 3 bases, with 9 bases left between them. CDR3 length equals 13 residues. TCRdb passed the 5' RACE reads through MiXCR, listing each CDR3 protein once. Among tens of thousands of distinct CDR3 sequences listed, more than 5.5% were seen once. In this sample, this clonotype turned up many times. The sample here was whole blood, taken at baseline. This clonotype was obtained from an adult who was a healthcare worker with PCR-confirmed SARS-CoV-2 infection or an uninfected control (not recorded which). The V call is TRBV20-1, the J call TRBJ2-7; D not certain. This chain's CDR3 is CSARDLWGYEQYF. Here the CDR3 DNA reads TGCAGTGCTAGAGATCTGTGGGGCTACGAGCAGTACTTC.